These 15 T cell receptor beta chains were sequenced from one sample in a study of T cell responses to AZD1222 COVID-19 vaccine. Using immunoSEQ multiplex PCR, the repertoire was profiled, and TCRdb retains in-frame clones only, with some absent. The sample has roughly 150,000 clones; around 90% are singletons. Source: peripheral blood, taken on day 0 of AZD1222 vaccination. The receptors were sampled from an adult in good health.

V is TRBV27 and J is TRBJ2-3; no reliable D call. This CDR3 is 13 amino acids long. V lost 0 bases and J 6 bases, leaving 7 bases between the germline ends. Germline assignment: CDR1 MNHEY and CDR2 SMNVEV (reference sequence). In DNA form, the CDR3 reads TGTGCCAGCAGTTTATCTAGCCGGGATACGCAGTATTTT. Its protein is CASSLSSRDTQYF.

The chain joins TRBV2 to TRBJ1-6; D ambiguous. V lost 8 bases, J lost 6 bases, and 17 bases lay in between. CDR1 and CDR2 (germline): SNHLY, FYNNEI. The CDR3 contains 15 residues. CDR3 in amino acids: CASVSTDRFNSPLHF. Here the CDR3 DNA reads TGTGCCAGCGTTTCGACCGACCGTTTTAATTCACCCCTCCACTTT.

The V and J genes are TRBV18 and TRBJ2-7; 7 bases are shared with TRBD1. CDR3 length: 12 amino acids. Germline CDR1 and CDR2: KGHSH and LQKENI. J gave up 5 bases and V 6 bases, and 4 bases lay outside the gene matches. The CDR3 nucleotides are TGTGCCAGCTCCCGGGACAGAAACGAGCAGTACTTC. This translates into CASSRDRNEQYF.

The CDR3 DNA is TGTGCCAGCAGCCCCAGCGGTTCCTCCTACGAGCAGTACTTC. It yields the protein CASSPSGSSYEQYF. This chain links TRBV6-5 with TRBJ2-7; the D gene is possibly TRBD2 (5 bases). The germline V and J ends were trimmed by 6 bases and 0 bases, with 12 bases remaining between them. Germline CDR1 is MNHEY and CDR2 is SVGAGI. This CDR3 spans 14 amino acids.

V gene TRBV2 combines with J gene TRBJ2-1; the D gene is possibly TRBD2 (6 bases). Trimming left V 6 bases short and J 9 bases short, with 12 bases between. The CDR3 runs 12 residues. Germline V gene lookup returns CDR1 SNHLY and CDR2 FYNNEI. As DNA, the CDR3 is TGTGCCAGCAGGCGGACTATTAGTGAGCAGTTCTTC. Amino acid sequence: CASRRTISEQFF.

CDR3 sequence (DNA): TGCGCCAGCAGCCAAGATCGGTTAGCCAGGGGTTCCTACGAGCAGTACTTC. It encodes CASSQDRLARGSYEQYF. V is TRBV4-1 and J is TRBJ2-7; D is perhaps TRBD1 (6 bases). The V gene's germline CDR1 is MGHRA and CDR2 YSYEKL. This CDR3 contains 17 residues. Trimming stripped 0 bases from V and 1 base from J, with 16 bases between.

This clone was observed a single time. The chain recombines TRBV11-2 with TRBJ2-7, with TRBD2 matching 10 bases. V lost 4 bases, J lost 0 bases, and 6 bases stayed unmatched. The CDR3 spans 16 residues. The germline gives CDR1 SGHAT, CDR2 FQNNGV. CDR3 loop: CASSSLLAGPSYEQYF. The CDR3 DNA reads as TGTGCCAGCAGCTCGCTACTAGCGGGACCCTCCTACGAGCAGTACTTC.

The chain employs TRBV30 and TRBJ1-5; 7 nucleotides match TRBD1. Germline lookup yields CDR1 GTSNPN and CDR2 SVGIG (reference sequence). V lost 5 bases, J lost 3 bases, and 4 bases stayed unmatched. This CDR3 has 13 amino acids. CDR3 nucleotides: TGTGCCTGGGGGACAGCCGTCAATCAGCCCCAGCATTTT. This codes for CAWGTAVNQPQHF. The whole variable domain, filled in from reference TRBV30 and TRBJ1-5, reads SQTIHQWPATLVQPVGSPLSLECTVEGTSNPNLYWYRQAAGRGLQLLFYSVGIGQISSEVPQNLSASRPQDRQFILSSKKLLLSDSGFYLCAWGTAVNQPQHFGDGTRLSIL.

The V and J genes are TRBV6-5 and TRBJ2-3; D perhaps matches TRBD2 (5 bases). Trimming removed 0 bases at V and 5 bases at J, with 9 bases between. There are 14 residues in the CDR3. CDR1 is MNHEY and CDR2 is SVGAGI in the germline V gene. CDR3 protein: CASSYSRSGDTQYF. For the CDR3, the DNA is TGTGCCAGCAGTTACTCGCGGAGCGGAGATACGCAGTATTTT.

The chain has TRBV27 and TRBJ2-1; D is possibly TRBD2 (5 bases). CDR3 length equals 13 residues. Germline CDR1 is MNHEY and CDR2 is SMNVEV (reference sequence). The germline V and J ends were trimmed by 5 bases and 3 bases, with 8 bases remaining between them. The CDR3 protein is CASSLGIYNEQFF. The CDR3 DNA is TGTGCCAGCAGTCTCGGGATCTACAATGAGCAGTTCTTC.

This rearrangement joins TRBV19 to TRBJ1-5; D is undetermined. The CDR3 spans 14 residues. Germline-derived CDR1 and CDR2 are LNHDA and SQIVND (reference sequence). Trimming removed 0 bases at V and 3 bases at J, with 6 bases between. The CDR3 here is CASSIEQLNQPQHF. The CDR3 region has the DNA TGTGCCAGTAGTATAGAGCAGCTCAATCAGCCCCAGCATTTT.

The genes are TRBV2 and TRBJ1-1, with 7 bases identical to TRBD1. V shed 5 bases, J shed 3 bases, and the junction held 6 bases outside the gene matches. The CDR3 runs 14 residues. CDR1 SNHLY and CDR2 FYNNEI come from the germline V gene. For the CDR3, the DNA is TGTGCCAGCAGTTACCTGACAGGGCACACTGAAGCTTTCTTT. Protein sequence: CASSYLTGHTEAFF. Complete variable domain (other parts from reference TRBV2 and TRBJ1-1): EPEVTQTPSHQVTQMGQEVILRCVPISNHLYFYWYRQILGQKVEFLVSFYNNEISEKSEIFDDQFSVERPDGSNFTLKIRSTKLEDSAMYFCASSYLTGHTEAFFGQGTRLTVV.

Here the CDR3 DNA reads TGCGCCAGCAGACCGGGACAGGGCCCCCACAATGAGCAGTTCTTC. Translation: CASRPGQGPHNEQFF. The chain links TRBV5-1 to TRBJ2-1, with 9 bases that match TRBD1. The CDR3 has 15 residues. From germline, CDR1 is SGHRS and CDR2 YFSETQ. The V gene end was trimmed by 5 bases and the J gene end by 5 bases; junction bases not matched to a gene: 8.

This clone was seen only once. The chain joins TRBV5-1 to TRBJ2-5, with D maybe TRBD2 (7 bases). Trimming shortened V by 4 bases and J by 5 bases, and 21 bases separated the two germline ends. This CDR3 is built from 16 residues. Looked up from germline, CDR1 is SGHRS and CDR2 is YFSETQ. The CDR3 region is CASSMWQGTGRETQYF. DNA for the CDR3: TGCGCCAGCAGCATGTGGCAGGGGACCGGGAGGGAGACCCAGTACTTC.

This sequence joins TRBV2 and TRBJ2-1, with D maybe TRBD1 (5 bases). The V gene's germline CDR1 is SNHLY and CDR2 FYNNEI. The CDR3 contains 13 residues. Trimming cost V 7 bases and J 8 bases, with 15 bases left between them. The CDR3 loop is CASTRLGVDEQFF. CDR3 sequence (DNA): TGTGCCAGCACCAGGCTAGGGGTCGATGAGCAGTTCTTC.